This T cell receptor beta chain was observed in a study of vaccination effects on CD4 cells after COVID-19. This clone appeared once. No antigen is known for it. Assay used: immunoSEQ multiplex PCR; TCRdb lists only in-frame clones, some missing. The sample carries tens of thousands of clones, 74% recorded once. V was pared by 1 base and J by 5 bases, with 20 bases between. The CDR3 totals 17 residues. Germline CDR1 and CDR2: LNHDA and SQIVND (reference sequence). Before any sequencing was done, the ViraFEST assay used viral peptide pools to expand antigen-specific CD4+ T cells. It was after approximately 11 days of culture that CD4+ T cells were isolated. It was two doses of either the BNT162b2 or mRNA-1273 vaccine that participants received.

The receptor was derived from a human donor who received a COVID-19 vaccine. The material sequenced was CD4+ T cells from PBMCs cultured with HCoV-229E spike peptides, taken after COVID-19 vaccination. The chain links TRBV19 to TRBJ1-2; unclear D gene. CDR3 nucleotide sequence: TGTGCCAGTAGTATAGGGCATGGCGCTCTTCTAAATTATGGCTACACCTTC. Protein sequence: CASSIGHGALLNYGYTF. The full variable domain, in which reference TRBV19 and TRBJ1-2 provide the parts outside the CDR3, is DGGITQSPKYLFRKEGQNVTLSCEQNLNHDAMYWYRQDPGQGLRLIYYSQIVNDFQKGDIAEGYSVSREKKESFPLTVTSAQKNPTAFYLCASSIGHGALLNYGYTFGSGTRLTVV.